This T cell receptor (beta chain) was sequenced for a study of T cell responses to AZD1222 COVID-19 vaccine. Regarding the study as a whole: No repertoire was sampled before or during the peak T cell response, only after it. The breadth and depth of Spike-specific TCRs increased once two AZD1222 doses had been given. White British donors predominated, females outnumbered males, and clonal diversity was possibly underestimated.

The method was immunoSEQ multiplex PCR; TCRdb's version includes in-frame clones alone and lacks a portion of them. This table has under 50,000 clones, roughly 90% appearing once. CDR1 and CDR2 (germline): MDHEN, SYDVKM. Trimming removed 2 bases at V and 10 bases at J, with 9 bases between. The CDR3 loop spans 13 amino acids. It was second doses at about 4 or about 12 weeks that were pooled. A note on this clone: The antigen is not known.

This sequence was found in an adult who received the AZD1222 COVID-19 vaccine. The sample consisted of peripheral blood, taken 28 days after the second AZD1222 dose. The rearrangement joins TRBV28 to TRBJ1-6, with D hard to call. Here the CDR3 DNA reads TGTGCCAGCAGTTTACCGGGTGGCTCACCCCTCCACTTT. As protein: CASSLPGGSPLHF.